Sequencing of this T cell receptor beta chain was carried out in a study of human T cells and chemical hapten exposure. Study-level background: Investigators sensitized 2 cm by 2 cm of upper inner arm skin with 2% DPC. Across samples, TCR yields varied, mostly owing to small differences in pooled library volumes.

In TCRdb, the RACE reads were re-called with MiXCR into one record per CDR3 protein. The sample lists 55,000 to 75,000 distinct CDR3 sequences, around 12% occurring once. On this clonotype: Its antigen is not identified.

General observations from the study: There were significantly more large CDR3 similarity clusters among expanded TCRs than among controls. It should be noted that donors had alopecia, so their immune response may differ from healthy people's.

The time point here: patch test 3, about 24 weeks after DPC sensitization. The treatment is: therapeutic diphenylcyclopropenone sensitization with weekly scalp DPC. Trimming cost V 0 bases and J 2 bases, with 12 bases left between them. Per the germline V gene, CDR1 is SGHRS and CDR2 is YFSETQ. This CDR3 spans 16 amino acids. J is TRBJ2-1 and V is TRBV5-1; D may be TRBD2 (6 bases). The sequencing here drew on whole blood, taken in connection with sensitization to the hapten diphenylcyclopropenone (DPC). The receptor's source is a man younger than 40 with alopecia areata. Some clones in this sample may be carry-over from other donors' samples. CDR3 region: CASSLAGGVPYNEQFF. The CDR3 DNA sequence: TGCGCCAGCAGCTTGGCAGGCGGGGTTCCCTACAATGAGCAGTTCTTC.